The following is a T cell receptor beta chain sequence with its context. The germline CDR1 and CDR2 sequences are LGHNT and FRNRAP. The CDR3 length is 14 residues. With 4 bases removed from V and 0 bases from J, the gap between germline ends came to 8 bases. Profiling relied on immunoSEQ multiplex PCR, and the TCRdb table lists in-frame clones only, not all of them. The data contain around 12,000 clones, about four fifths of them singletons. These data come from a study of PD-1 and CTLA-4 blockade in melanoma. The sequence was collected from a human donor with melanoma. This chain uses TRBV12-5 with TRBJ2-3; D could derive from TRBD1 or TRBD2 (5 bases each). Source: CD8+ T cells from peripheral blood, taken from a patient given anti-PD-1 treatment. CDR3 protein: CASGWGRSTDTQYF. The CDR3 nucleotides read TGTGCTAGTGGTTGGGGACGTAGCACAGATACGCAGTATTTT.